This T cell receptor (beta chain) comes out of a study of radiation and T cells in renal cell carcinoma. Clones were read by immunoSEQ multiplex PCR, and TCRdb kept only the in-frame ones, dropping some. The table lists more than 75,000 clones, about 86% of them singletons. Study-level results: From baseline, blood top tumor clonotypes peaked at 2 weeks post-radiation.

As for time point: blood 2 weeks post-SBRT. Stated treatment: 15 Gy SBRT to primary tumor, nephrectomy 4 weeks later. Radiation-treated patients gave blood at baseline, week 2 and week 4. The tumor was a clear cell renal cell carcinoma. This clone was detected only a few times. Its antigen is not identified. This specimen was blood, taken from a patient whose treatment included radiotherapy and nephrectomy. This clonotype was sampled from a woman aged 50 to 65 with renal cell carcinoma.

As DNA, the CDR3 is TGTGCCAGCAGGCCCAAAGCGGGATACAATGAGCAGTTCTTC. Its protein is CASRPKAGYNEQFF. The chain employs TRBV7-9 and TRBJ2-1, with 7 nucleotides matching TRBD2. Germline CDR1 reads SEHNR; CDR2 reads FQNEAQ (reference sequence). Losses at the gene ends were 6 bases for V and 4 bases for J; bases not matched to a gene: 6. The CDR3 sequence is 14 residues long. The full variable domain, rest sourced from reference TRBV7-9 and TRBJ2-1, is DTGVSQNPRHKITKRGQNVTFRCDPISEHNRLYWYRQTLGQGPEFLTYFQNEAQLEKSRLLSDRFSAERPKGSFSTLEIQRTEQGDSAMYLCASRPKAGYNEQFFGPGTRLTVL.